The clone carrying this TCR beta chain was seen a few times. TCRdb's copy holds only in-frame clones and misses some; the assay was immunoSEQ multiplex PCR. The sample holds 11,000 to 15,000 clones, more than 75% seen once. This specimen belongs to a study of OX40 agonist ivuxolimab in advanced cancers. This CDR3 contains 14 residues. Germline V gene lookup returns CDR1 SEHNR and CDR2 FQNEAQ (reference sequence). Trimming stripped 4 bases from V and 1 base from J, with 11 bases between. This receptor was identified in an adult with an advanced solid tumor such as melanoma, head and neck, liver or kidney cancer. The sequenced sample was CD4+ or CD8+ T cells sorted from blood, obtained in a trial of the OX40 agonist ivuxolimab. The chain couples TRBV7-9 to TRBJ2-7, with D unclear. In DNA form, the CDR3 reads TGTGCCAGCAGCTCGCTAAACCCTTCCTACGAGCAGTACTTC. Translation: CASSSLNPSYEQYF.